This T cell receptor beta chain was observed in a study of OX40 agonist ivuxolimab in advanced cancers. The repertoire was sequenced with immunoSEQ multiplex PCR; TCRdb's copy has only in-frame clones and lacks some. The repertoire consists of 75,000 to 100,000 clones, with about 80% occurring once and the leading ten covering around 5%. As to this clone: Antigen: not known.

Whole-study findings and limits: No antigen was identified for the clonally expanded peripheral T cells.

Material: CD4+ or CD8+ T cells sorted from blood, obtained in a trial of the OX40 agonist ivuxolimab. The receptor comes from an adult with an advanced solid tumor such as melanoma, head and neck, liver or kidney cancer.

Here the CDR3 DNA reads TGTGCCAGCAACTCTGGGACGGAAAATGAAAAACTGTTTTTT. The encoded protein is CASNSGTENEKLFF. This chain joins TRBV2 and TRBJ1-4, with D perhaps TRBD1 (5 bases). V was shortened by 7 bases and J by 5 bases, with 14 bases between the two germline ends. From germline, CDR1 is SNHLY and CDR2 FYNNEI. There are 14 residues in the CDR3.